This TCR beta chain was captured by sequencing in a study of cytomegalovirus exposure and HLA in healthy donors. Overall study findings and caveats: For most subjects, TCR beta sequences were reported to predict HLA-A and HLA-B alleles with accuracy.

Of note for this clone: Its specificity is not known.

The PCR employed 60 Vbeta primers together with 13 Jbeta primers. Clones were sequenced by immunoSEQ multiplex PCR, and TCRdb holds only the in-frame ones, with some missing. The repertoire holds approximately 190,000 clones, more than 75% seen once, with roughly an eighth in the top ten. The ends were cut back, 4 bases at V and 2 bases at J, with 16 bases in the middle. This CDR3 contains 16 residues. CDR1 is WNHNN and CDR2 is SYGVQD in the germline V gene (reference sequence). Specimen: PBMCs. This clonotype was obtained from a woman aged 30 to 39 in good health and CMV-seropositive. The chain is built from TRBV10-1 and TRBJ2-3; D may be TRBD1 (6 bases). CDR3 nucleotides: TGCGCCAGCAGTGGCCGAACAGGGATGTTCACAGATACGCAGTATTTT. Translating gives CASSGRTGMFTDTQYF.